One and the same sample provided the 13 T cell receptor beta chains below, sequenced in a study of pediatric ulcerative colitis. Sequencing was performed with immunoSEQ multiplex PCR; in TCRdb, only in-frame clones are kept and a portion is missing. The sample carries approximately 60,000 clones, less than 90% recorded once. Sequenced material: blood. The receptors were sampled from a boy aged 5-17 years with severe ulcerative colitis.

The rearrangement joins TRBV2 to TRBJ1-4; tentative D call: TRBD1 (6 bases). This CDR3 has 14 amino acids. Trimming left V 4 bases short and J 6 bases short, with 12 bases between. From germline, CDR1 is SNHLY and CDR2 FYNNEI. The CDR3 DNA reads TGTGCCAGCAGTGCCAGACAGGTCTATGAAAAACTGTTTTTT. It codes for CASSARQVYEKLFF.

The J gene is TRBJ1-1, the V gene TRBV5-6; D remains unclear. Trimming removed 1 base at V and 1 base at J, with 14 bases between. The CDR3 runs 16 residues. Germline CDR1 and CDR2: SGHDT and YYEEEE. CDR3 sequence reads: CASSLLFETANTEAFF. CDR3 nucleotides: TGTGCCAGCAGCTTGTTGTTTGAGACGGCGAACACTGAAGCTTTCTTT.

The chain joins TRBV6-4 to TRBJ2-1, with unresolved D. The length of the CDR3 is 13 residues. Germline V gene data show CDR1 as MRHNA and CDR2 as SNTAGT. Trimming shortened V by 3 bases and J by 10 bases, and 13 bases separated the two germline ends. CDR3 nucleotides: TGTGCCAGCAGTGAAGTCCCCAAAAGAGAGCAGTTCTTC. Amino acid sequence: CASSEVPKREQFF.

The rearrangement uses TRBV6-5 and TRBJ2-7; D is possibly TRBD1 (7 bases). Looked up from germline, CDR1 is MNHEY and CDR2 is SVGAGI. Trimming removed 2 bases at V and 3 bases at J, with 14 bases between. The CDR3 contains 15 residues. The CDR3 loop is CASSYTAGGHYEQYF. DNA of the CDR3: TGTGCCAGCAGTTACACGGCAGGGGGGCACTACGAGCAGTACTTC.

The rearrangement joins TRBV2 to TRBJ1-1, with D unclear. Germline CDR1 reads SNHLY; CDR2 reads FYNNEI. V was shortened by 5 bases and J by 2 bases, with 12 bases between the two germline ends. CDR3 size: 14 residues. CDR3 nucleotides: TGTGCCAGCAGTAGGGTCACAGTCAACACTGAAGCTTTCTTT. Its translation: CASSRVTVNTEAFF.

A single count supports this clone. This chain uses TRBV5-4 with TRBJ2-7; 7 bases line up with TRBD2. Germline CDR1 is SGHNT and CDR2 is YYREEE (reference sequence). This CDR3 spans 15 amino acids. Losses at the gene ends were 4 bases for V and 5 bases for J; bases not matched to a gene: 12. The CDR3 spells CASSVVSGISNEQYF. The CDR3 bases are TGTGCCAGCAGCGTAGTAAGCGGGATTTCGAACGAGCAGTACTTC.

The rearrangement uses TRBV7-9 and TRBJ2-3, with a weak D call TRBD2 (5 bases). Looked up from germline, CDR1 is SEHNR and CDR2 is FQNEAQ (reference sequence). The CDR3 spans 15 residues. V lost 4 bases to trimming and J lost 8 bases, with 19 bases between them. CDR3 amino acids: CASSSVVVVEGTQYF. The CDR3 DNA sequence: TGTGCCAGCAGCTCCGTAGTCGTAGTTGAGGGTACGCAGTATTTT.

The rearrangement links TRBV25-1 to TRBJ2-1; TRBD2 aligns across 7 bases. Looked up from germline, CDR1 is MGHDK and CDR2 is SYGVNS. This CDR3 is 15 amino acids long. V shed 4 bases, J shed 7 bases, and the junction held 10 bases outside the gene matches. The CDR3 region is CASSVEGGSVNEQFF. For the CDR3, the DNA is TGTGCCAGCAGTGTTGAGGGAGGGTCAGTAAATGAGCAGTTCTTC. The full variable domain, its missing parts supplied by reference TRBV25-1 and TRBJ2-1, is EADIYQTPRYLVIGTGKKITLECSQTMGHDKMYWYQQDPGMELHLIHYSYGVNSTEKGDLSSESTVSRIRTEHFPLTLESARPSHTSQYLCASSVEGGSVNEQFFGPGTRLTVL.

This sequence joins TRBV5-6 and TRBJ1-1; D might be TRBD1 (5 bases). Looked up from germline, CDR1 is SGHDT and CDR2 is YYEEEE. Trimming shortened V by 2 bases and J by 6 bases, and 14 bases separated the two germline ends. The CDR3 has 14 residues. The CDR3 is CASSLQRGGPEAFF. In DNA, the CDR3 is TGTGCCAGCAGCTTACAGAGGGGCGGGCCTGAAGCTTTCTTT.

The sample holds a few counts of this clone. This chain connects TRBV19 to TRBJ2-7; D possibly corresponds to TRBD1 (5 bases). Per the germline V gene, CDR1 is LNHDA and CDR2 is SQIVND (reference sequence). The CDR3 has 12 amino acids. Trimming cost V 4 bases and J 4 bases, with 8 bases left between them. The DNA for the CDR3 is TGTGCCAGTAGTACAGACAGTTACGAGCAGTACTTC. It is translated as CASSTDSYEQYF.

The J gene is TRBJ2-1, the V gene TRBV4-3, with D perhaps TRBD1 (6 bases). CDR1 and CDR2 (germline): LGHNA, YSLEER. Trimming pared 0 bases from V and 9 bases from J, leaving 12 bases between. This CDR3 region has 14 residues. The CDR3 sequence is CASSQEGAGFEQFF. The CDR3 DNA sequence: TGCGCCAGCAGCCAAGAGGGGGCCGGGTTTGAGCAGTTCTTC.

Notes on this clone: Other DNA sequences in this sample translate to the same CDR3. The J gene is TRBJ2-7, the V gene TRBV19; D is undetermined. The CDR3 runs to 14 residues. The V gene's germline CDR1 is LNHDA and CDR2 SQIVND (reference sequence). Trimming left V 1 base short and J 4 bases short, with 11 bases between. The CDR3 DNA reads TGTGCCAGTAGTATAGGACGAAACTCTTACGAGCAGTACTTC. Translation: CASSIGRNSYEQYF.

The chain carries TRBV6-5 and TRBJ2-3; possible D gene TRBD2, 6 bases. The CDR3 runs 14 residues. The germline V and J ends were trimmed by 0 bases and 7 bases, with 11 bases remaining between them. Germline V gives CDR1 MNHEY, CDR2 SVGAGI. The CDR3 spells CASSYSGSPNTQYF. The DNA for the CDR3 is TGTGCCAGCAGTTACTCCGGGAGTCCGAATACGCAGTATTTT.